There are a few counts of the clone carrying this TCR beta chain. The antigen remains undetermined. Template switching by 5'RACE produced TCR cDNA, adding a universal primer site and UMIs. MiXCR, run by TCRdb on the 5' RACE reads, gives a single entry per CDR3 protein. The sample has about 370,000 distinct CDR3 sequences; more than 9% are singletons. CDR3 length: 13 residues. Per the germline V gene, CDR1 is SNHLY and CDR2 is FYNNEI. The V and J ends lost 7 bases and 4 bases, in that order; junction bases with no gene match: 3. These data originate in a study of T cells after yellow fever vaccination. Broader study findings: The study found a weaker secondary response that peaked faster, day 5 versus 15. Reappearance after the booster was seen for most primary-vaccination clones, at roughly 96% CD4 and 80% to 90% CD8.

The rearrangement joins TRBV2 to TRBJ1-5; 8 bases are a match to TRBD1. The specimen comprised PBMCs, sampled on the day of the first yellow fever vaccination. The receptor's source is a man aged 18 to 35 who received the YFV17D yellow fever vaccine. CDR3 nucleotide sequence: TGTGCCAGCACCCGGACAGGGAATCAGCCCCAGCATTTT. It encodes CASTRTGNQPQHF.